This T cell receptor beta chain was sequenced for a study of TIL therapy for anti-PD-1-resistant metastatic lung cancer. Germline CDR1 is KGHSH and CDR2 is LQKENI. This CDR3 spans 14 amino acids. The ends lost 3 bases at V and 3 bases at J; junction bases unmatched: 2. This sample's time point: pre-treatment sample, taken before nivolumab and TIL therapy. Sequencing used immunoSEQ v3. Repertoires were generated with immunoSEQ multiplex PCR, while TCRdb's copy carries only in-frame clones and drops some. This sample has more than 50,000 clones, with roughly 84% found just once. V is TRBV18 and J is TRBJ2-3; TRBD1 aligns across 8 bases. This receptor was obtained from a person aged 25-85 years with non-small cell lung cancer. The material sequenced was blood, taken at baseline. CDR3 in DNA: TGTGCCAGCTCACCCAACAGGGGGACAGATACGCAGTATTTT. Its translation is CASSPNRGTDTQYF.